The subject of this entry is one TCR beta chain. Its antigen specificity is not known. No base quality values were provided; no much bigger clone lies one nucleotide off. Systemically healthy Caucasian individuals from Russia, 39 in total and aged roughly 6 to 100 years, were included as donors. Each donor gave around 9.8 milliliters of peripheral blood, collected into EDTA-treated Vacutainer tubes. Ficoll-Paque density-gradient centrifugation was used to isolate PBMCs, with at least 6.5 million per sample. Total RNA was extracted from PBMCs with Trizol reagent, with at least 5 micrograms obtained per sample. The percentages of naive CD45RAhigh/CD27high T cells were determined by flow cytometry on a PBMC aliquot from every donor. Reading the germline V gene gives CDR1 SGHAT and CDR2 FQNNGV. V lost 3 bases and J lost 1 base; the stretch between them is 10 bases long. The CDR3 measures 15 amino acids from cysteine to phenylalanine. The CDR3 DNA has 45 bases and is translated from base 1.

The library relied on 5' RACE. Sequencing was performed on an Illumina HiSeq 2500. The second PCR ran for about 6 to 12 cycles and used a J-beta primer mix along with a sample-barcoded 5' primer. A unique molecular identifier was introduced onto each TCR beta cDNA molecule by a template-switch 5' adaptor carrying 12 random nucleotides. Each sample yielded at least 3 million CDR3-containing paired-end reads. All of the RNA was converted into first-strand cDNA using the Mint cDNA synthesis kit, with a TRBC-specific oligonucleotide serving as the primer. After uracil-DNA glycosylase treatment, a first 18-cycle PCR used universal primers M1SS and BC2_uni_R on all cDNA. Regarding the original processing steps: Each sample was normalized by randomly selecting 1 million high-quality reads, each carrying a distinct molecular identifier. Reads with shared molecular identifiers were discarded instead of being binned into consensus sequences. MiTCR, run with a Q25 quality threshold and the strictest error-elimination algorithm, handled CDR3 identification, clonotype clustering and error correction. A nonparametric unseen species model with Euler transformation was used to estimate lower-bound total TCR beta diversity. TCRdb cleaned the public reads at Q25 with fastp, built clones with MiXCR and kept in-frame beta chains. Records with the same CDR3 protein are collapsed into one entry carrying the most frequent genes and DNA. TCRdb assigned the V and J calls; the authors' analysis was not used. This sample lists roughly 800,000 distinct CDR3 sequences; 20% to 25% were detected once. The ten largest clones take up roughly 3.8% of the sample.

This entry is derived from a study of blood T cells in healthy people across ages (dated by TCRdb to about 2015). About the study as a whole: In model experiments, template switching captured about one uniquely barcoded TCR beta cDNA molecule for every two T cells. Using deep sequencing normalized with unique cDNA molecular identifiers, the study measured how TCR beta repertoire diversity changes with age. Donors were grouped into four age groups: young (average about 15 years), middle-aged (39), aged (around 60) and long-lived (roughly 80). Using the same blood draw, the study looked at two additional independent replicas of 1 million unique cDNA reads for two donors, one aged 18 to 30 and the other aged 80 or older.

Broader findings and caveats from the paper: The long-lived group showed more naive CD4+ T cells, fewer expanded clones and increased TCR diversity than the aged group, suggesting age selection. Bulk unsorted PBMC profiling prevented conclusive comparison of naive and antigen-experienced compartments. The CMV infection status of donors was not known, potentially confounding age-related changes in expanded clonotypes. Observed TCR beta diversity per million T cells fell roughly linearly with age, and a significant reduction was already apparent by age roughly 40. There was a strong correlation between observed TCR beta diversity and the percentage of naive T cells measured by flow cytometry. Estimates of total diversity based on one million sequenced T cells were regarded as lower bounds and as underestimates.

These data also formed part of another study, on T cells of mothers and their children. The second study's authors report: Nine systemically healthy Caucasian individuals, comprising three mothers and their six children, were included as donors. cDNA synthesis used all of the extracted RNA, with roughly 1.5 ug of RNA in each 15 ul reaction. In the second PCR, sample barcodes and 2-4 random nucleotides were introduced via the M1S primer. Over 9 million TCR beta CDR3 reads came from each mother, compared with some 3 million reads from each child. TCR recombination output is similarly shaped by thymic selection in related and unrelated pairs, with a minor effect exerted by inherited differences. Related mother-child pairs always showed normalized repertoire overlap that was slightly higher than in unrelated mother-child pairs, though the difference was never significant. No persistent microchimeric T cell clones were found, with a detection sensitivity of approximately 100 clones per million clonotypes. To look for features that set related mother-child pairs apart from unrelated individuals, the researchers ran deep NGS to compare the TCR beta repertoires of mothers and children. Mothers averaged 40 +/- 4 years of age and children averaged about 10 +/- 4 years. Libraries were sequenced on Illumina HiSeq 2000 with 100+100 nt paired-end reads after adapter ligation with NEBNext reagents. Mother and child libraries were prepared a month apart and sequenced in separate runs to prevent cross-contamination. Between about 500,000 and 2,300,000 distinct TCR beta clonotypes were identified per donor. Naive TCR beta clonotypes were estimated from low-frequency clonotypes matched to each donor's FACS-determined naive share, without sorting.

The chain is made from TRBV11-2 and TRBJ1-5; tentative D gene TRBD1, with 6 bases matching. The sequence derives from a boy between 10 and 17 years old in good health. Sequencing input: blood. CDR3 protein: CASSFSGESNQPQHF. The nucleotide sequence reads as follows: TGTGCCAGCAGCTTTTCAGGGGAAAGCAATCAGCCCCAGCATTTT. When the CDR3 is completed using the reference TRBV11-2 and TRBJ1-5 genes on either side, the full variable domain is EAGVAQSPRYKIIEKRQSVAFWCNPISGHATLYWYQQILGQGPKLLIQFQNNGVVDDSQLPKDRFSAERLKGVDSTLKIQPAKLEDSAVYLCASSFSGESNQPQHFGDGTRLSIL.